This T cell receptor beta chain is drawn from a study of OX40 agonist ivuxolimab in advanced cancers. As for the study in general: Dose-escalation cases comprised hepatocellular carcinoma, melanoma, renal cell or head and neck cancer. From 23 to 79 years was the age range, with a mean of 60 years, and around 83% were male.

The repertoire was sequenced with immunoSEQ multiplex PCR; TCRdb's copy has only in-frame clones and lacks some. The table shows fewer than 100,000 clones, with roughly nine tenths occurring only once. Blood samples were obtained at baseline, cycle 4 day 1, and cycle 7 day 1. Worth noting for this clone: Its antigen is currently unknown. Only one base separates this from a far larger clonotype, so it likely reflects a read error.

The study, taken as a whole, reports: Certain nonresponding patients likewise had low normalized T-cell clonal expansion.

Germline trimming cut 1 base from V and 3 bases from J; bases unmatched to any gene: 8. The CDR3 length is 16 residues. In germline, CDR1 is LGHNA, CDR2 YNFKEQ. This specimen was CD4+ or CD8+ T cells sorted from blood, taken in a trial of the OX40 agonist ivuxolimab. This receptor was obtained from an adult with an advanced solid tumor such as melanoma, head and neck, liver or kidney cancer. The rearrangement uses TRBV4-2 and TRBJ2-7; 8 bases line up with TRBD2. The chain's CDR3 is CASSQASGSAVYEQYF. CDR3 nucleotides: TGTGCCAGCAGCCAAGCTAGCGGGTCAGCAGTCTACGAGCAGTACTTC.